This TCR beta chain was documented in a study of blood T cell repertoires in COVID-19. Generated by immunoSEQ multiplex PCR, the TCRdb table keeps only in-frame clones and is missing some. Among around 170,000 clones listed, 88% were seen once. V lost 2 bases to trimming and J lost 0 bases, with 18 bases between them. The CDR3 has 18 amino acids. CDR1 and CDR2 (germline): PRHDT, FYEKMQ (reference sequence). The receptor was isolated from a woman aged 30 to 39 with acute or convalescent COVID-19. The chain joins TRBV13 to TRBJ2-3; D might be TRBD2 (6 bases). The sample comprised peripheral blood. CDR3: CASSLNWGLAPSTDTQYF. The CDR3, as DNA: TGTGCCAGCAGCTTAAATTGGGGTCTAGCGCCTAGCACAGATACGCAGTATTTT.